This T cell receptor beta chain was observed in a study of blood T cell repertoires in COVID-19 (dated by TCRdb to about 2020). Broadly, across the study: Collaborator samples came from the United States, Italy and Spain and covered acute and convalescent phases of COVID-19. The prospective study material was composed of cDNA or gDNA derived from T cells, B-cell-depleted T cells, or PBMCs. The dataset comprised deeply sampled blood TCRbeta repertoires from subjects exposed to, actively infected with, or recovered from COVID-19. The repertoires were released in a freely available public database intended as a resource for research on the immune response to SARS-CoV-2. Samples came from the ongoing ImmuneRACE study (first 160 participants) plus 1,254 subjects from 6 global collaborators. A de-identified subject ID, COVID-19 status, age in years and sex were almost always included in the sample metadata. Where available, HLA class I and class II types were taken from metadata supplied by the sample provider and were not determined by assay-based typing.

From its cysteine to its phenylalanine, the CDR3 spans 16 amino acids. Only the CDR3 DNA stays, 48 bases, in frame from base 1. V is cut back by 1 base and J by 6 bases, with 8 bases in the junction unmatched. CDR1 and CDR2 are read off the germline V gene as SGHTA and FQGNSA. To note about this clone: Its target antigen remains unknown. Within one base of it there is no much larger clone, and no base qualities were kept.

What the work shows at the level of the full study, not this receptor alone: How much clinical and demographic metadata was included differed by source and by participant, and the metadata was provided uncurated.

TCRbeta CDR3 regions were amplified from genomic DNA by means of the immunoSEQ Assay, a bias-controlled multiplex PCR. Per the source publication's procedure: The number of nucleated cells in each sample was estimated from the amplification of reference gene primers within the assay. To quantify the absolute abundance of each unique TCRbeta CDR3 rearrangement, sequence reads were collapsed and filtered. Productive Simpson clonality was computed per sample as the square root of Simpson's diversity index over productive rearrangements. TCRdb's version of the immuneACCESS table is confined to in-frame rearrangements and falls short of the full clone set. An unresolved V gene accounts for under half of the shortfall where checked; the remainder is of unknown origin. V and J calls and clone size come straight from that table; D and trimming were deduced from the DNA. The sample table holds 60,000 or so clones, of which about nine tenths were seen once. The top ten clonotypes cover roughly an eighth of the sample.

Each collaborating institution followed its own protocols to collect whole blood in K2EDTA tubes. For TCRbeta analysis, collaborator samples were shipped as frozen whole blood, as isolated PBMCs, or as DNA extracted from either sample type. Material: peripheral blood. The sequence was collected from a woman aged 55-69 years with active COVID-19. The chain is assembled from TRBV7-2 and TRBJ2-2; 7 of the junction bases match TRBD2. This receptor has the CDR3 CASSLVHSGGSGELFF. The nucleotide sequence is TGTGCCAGCAGCTTAGTCCACTCGGGGGGATCCGGGGAGCTGTTTTTT.